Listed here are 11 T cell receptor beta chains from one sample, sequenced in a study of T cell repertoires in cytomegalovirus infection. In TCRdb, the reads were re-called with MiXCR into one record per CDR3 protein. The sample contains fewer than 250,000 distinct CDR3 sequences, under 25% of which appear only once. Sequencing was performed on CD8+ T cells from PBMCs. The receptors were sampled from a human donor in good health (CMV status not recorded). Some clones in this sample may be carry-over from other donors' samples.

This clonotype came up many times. The CDR3 region is CASSLYITQPQHF. CDR3 sequence (DNA): TGTGCCAGCAGCTTATACATCACTCAGCCCCAGCATTTT. The gene calls are TRBV7-8 and TRBJ1-5, with no clear D. The CDR3 sequence is 13 residues long. V was shortened by 2 bases and J by 6 bases, with 8 bases between the two germline ends. Looked up from germline, CDR1 is SGHVS and CDR2 is FQNEAQ.

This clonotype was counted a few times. In DNA form, the CDR3 reads TGTGCCAGCAGCTTAGATGTCGGATCCTACGAGCAGTACTTC. Amino acids: CASSLDVGSYEQYF. J is TRBJ2-7 and V is TRBV7-2, with D unresolved. The CDR3 has 14 residues. Trimming took 1 base from V and 1 from J, leaving 8 bases between them. Germline CDR1 is SGHTA and CDR2 is FQGNSA.

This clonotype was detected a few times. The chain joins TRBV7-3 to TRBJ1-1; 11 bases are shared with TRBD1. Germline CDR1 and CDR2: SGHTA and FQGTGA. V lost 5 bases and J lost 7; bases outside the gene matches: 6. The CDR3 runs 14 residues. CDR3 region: CASSPGQGAVEAFF. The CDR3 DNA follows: TGTGCCAGCAGCCCCGGACAGGGGGCTGTTGAAGCTTTCTTT.

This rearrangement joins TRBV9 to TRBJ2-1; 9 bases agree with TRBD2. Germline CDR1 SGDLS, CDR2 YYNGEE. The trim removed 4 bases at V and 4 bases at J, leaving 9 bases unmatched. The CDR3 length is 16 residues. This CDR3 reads CASSPRTSVSYNEQFF. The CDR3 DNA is TGTGCCAGCAGCCCCAGGACTAGCGTGTCGTACAATGAGCAGTTCTTC.

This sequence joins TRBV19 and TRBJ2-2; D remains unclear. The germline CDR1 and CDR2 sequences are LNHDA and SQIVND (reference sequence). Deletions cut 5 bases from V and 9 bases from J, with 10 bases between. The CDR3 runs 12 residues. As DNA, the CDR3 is TGTGCCAGTAGTCTCTCTAGGAGGGAGCTGTTTTTT. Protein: CASSLSRRELFF.

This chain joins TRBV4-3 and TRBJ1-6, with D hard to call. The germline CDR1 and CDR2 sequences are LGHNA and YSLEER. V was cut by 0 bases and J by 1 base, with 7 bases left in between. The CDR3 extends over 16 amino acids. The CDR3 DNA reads TGCGCCAGCAGCCAAGATCCGGGATCCTATAATTCACCCCTCCACTTT. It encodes CASSQDPGSYNSPLHF.

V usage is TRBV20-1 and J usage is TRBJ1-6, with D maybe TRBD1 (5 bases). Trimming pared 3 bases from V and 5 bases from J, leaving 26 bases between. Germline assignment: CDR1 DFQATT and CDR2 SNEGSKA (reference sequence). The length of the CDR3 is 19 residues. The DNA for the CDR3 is TGCAGTGCTAGTGCGCTTGGTTTTTTACAGGCGGACGATAATTCACCCCTCCACTTT. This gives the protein CSASALGFLQADDNSPLHF.

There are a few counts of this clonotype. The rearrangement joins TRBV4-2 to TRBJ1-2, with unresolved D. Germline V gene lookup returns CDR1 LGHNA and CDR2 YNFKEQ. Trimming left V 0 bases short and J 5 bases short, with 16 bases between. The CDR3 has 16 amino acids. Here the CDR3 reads CASSQEASPLGYGYTF. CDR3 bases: TGTGCCAGCAGCCAAGAGGCGAGTCCCCTCGGATATGGCTACACCTTC.

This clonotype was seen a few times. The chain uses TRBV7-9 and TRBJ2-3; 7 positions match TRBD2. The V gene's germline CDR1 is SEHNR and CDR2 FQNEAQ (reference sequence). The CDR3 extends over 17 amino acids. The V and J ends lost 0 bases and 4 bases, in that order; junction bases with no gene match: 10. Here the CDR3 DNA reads TGTGCCAGCAGCTTAGCGAGAGCGGGGATGGCGGCAGATACGCAGTATTTT. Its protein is CASSLARAGMAADTQYF.

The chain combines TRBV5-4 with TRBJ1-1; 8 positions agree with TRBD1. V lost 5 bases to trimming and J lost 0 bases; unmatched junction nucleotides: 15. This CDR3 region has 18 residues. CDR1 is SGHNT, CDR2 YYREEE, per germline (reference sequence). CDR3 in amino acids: CASRLLRTQGDMNTEAFF. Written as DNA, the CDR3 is TGTGCCAGCAGGCTGTTGAGGACACAGGGGGACATGAACACTGAAGCTTTCTTT. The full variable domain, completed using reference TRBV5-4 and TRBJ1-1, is ETGVTQSPTHLIKTRGQQVTLRCSSQSGHNTVSWYQQALGQGPQFIFQYYREEENGRGNFPPRFSGLQFPNYSSELNVNALELDDSALYLCASRLLRTQGDMNTEAFFGQGTRLTVV.

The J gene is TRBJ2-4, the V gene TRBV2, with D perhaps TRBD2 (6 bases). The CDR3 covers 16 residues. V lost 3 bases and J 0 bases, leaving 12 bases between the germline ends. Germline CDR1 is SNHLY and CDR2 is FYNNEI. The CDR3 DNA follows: TGTGCCAGCAGTGAGGGGGGACTGGGAGCCAAAAACATTCAGTACTTC. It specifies CASSEGGLGAKNIQYF.